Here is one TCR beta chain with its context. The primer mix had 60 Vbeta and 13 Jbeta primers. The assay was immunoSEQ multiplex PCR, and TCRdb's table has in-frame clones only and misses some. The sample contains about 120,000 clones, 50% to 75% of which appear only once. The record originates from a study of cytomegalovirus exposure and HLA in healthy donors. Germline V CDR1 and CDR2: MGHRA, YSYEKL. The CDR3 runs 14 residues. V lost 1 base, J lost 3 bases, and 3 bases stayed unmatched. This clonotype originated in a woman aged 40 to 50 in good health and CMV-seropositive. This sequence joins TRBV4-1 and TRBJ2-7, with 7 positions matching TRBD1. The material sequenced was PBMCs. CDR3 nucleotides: TGCGCCAGCAGCCAAGGGGACAGAGACTACGAGCAGTACTTC. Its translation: CASSQGDRDYEQYF.